Listed below are T cell receptor beta chains from one sample, sequenced in a study of cytomegalovirus exposure and HLA in healthy donors. TCRdb's table, derived via immunoSEQ multiplex PCR, lists solely in-frame clones and lacks some. The sample consists of just over 150,000 clones, 70% to 85% of them appearing once. The sequencing input was PBMCs. Every receptor here comes from a woman between 50 and 59 years old in good health and CMV-seropositive. Each CDR3 is given with its conserved first and last residue. D genes are given only for firm matches. Some rows mark clone size as missing; the rest say once, few, many or name a class of expanded clone.

J,V,D,size,CDR3,DNA
TRBJ2-3,TRBV29-1,NA,NA,CSVTKQSPSTDTQYF,TGCAGCGTTACGAAACAGAGCCCTAGCACAGATACGCAGTATTTT
TRBJ1-4,TRBV28,NA,NA,CASSPRVLNEKLFF,TGTGCCAGCAGTCCTCGGGTCTTGAATGAAAAACTGTTTTTT
TRBJ2-1,TRBV2,TRBD1,NA,CASRTGGNEQFF,TGTGCCAGTCGGACAGGGGGAAATGAGCAGTTCTTC
TRBJ2-2,TRBV6-1,NA,NA,CASSEIVNTGELFF,TGTGCCAGCAGTGAAATCGTGAACACCGGGGAGCTGTTTTTT
TRBJ1-1,TRBV6-5,TRBD1,NA,CASSLFGQGSGTEAFF,TGTGCCAGCAGTTTGTTCGGACAGGGGTCGGGTACTGAAGCTTTCTTT
TRBJ1-1,TRBV7-2,NA,NA,CASSRGTHTEAFF,TGTGCCAGCAGCCGAGGGACACACACTGAAGCTTTCTTT
TRBJ1-2,TRBV4-2,NA,once,CASSQEVGEYGYTF,TGTGCCAGCAGCCAAGAGGTCGGGGAGTATGGCTACACCTTC
TRBJ2-7,TRBV7-9,TRBD2,few,CSSSLGQSSGDEQYF,TGTTCCAGCAGCCTAGGCCAGAGTAGCGGGGACGAGCAGTACTTC
TRBJ2-7,TRBV7-9,NA,NA,CASSPQGGPYEQYF,TGTGCCAGCAGCCCGCAGGGGGGTCCCTACGAGCAGTACTTC
TRBJ2-2,TRBV6-1,NA,once,CASTIYWTGTGELFF,TGTGCCAGCACTATATATTGGACTGGCACCGGGGAGCTGTTTTTT
TRBJ1-4,TRBV13,NA,NA,CASSLGRGKLFF,TGTGCCAGCAGCTTAGGGCGTGGAAAACTGTTTTTT
TRBJ2-1,TRBV4-3,NA,NA,CASSQDARGIYRREQFF,TGCGCCAGCAGCCAAGACGCCCGGGGGATCTATAGAAGGGAGCAGTTCTTC
TRBJ2-7,TRBV28,NA,NA,CASSLGTFRYEQYF,TGTGCCAGCAGTTTGGGGACATTCCGATACGAGCAGTACTTC
TRBJ2-4,TRBV5-1,TRBD2,NA,CASSPGGTKNIQYF,TGCGCCAGCAGCCCCGGGGGGACCAAAAACATTCAGTACTTC
TRBJ1-2,TRBV19,NA,NA,CASTPGSMPYGYTF,TGTGCCAGTACCCCGGGGAGCATGCCCTATGGCTACACCTTC
TRBJ1-2,TRBV2,TRBD1,NA,CASSPDRGRGYTF,TGTGCCAGCAGTCCGGACAGGGGGCGCGGCTACACCTTC
TRBJ1-1,TRBV14,NA,NA,CASSHFTGINTEAFF,TGTGCCAGCAGCCATTTCACAGGGATTAACACTGAAGCTTTCTTT
TRBJ2-1,TRBV30,TRBD2,NA,CALKRGDYNEQFF,TGTGCCCTAAAGCGGGGGGATTACAATGAGCAGTTCTTC
TRBJ2-7,TRBV7-9,NA,NA,CASSLGAGSSYEQYF,TGTGCCAGCAGCTTAGGCGCGGGGAGCTCCTACGAGCAGTACTTC
TRBJ2-7,TRBV14,TRBD1,NA,CASSPVQGAVYEQYF,TGTGCCAGCAGCCCCGTACAGGGGGCAGTTTACGAGCAGTACTTC
TRBJ2-3,TRBV19,NA,NA,CASSGLDTQYF,TGTGCCAGTTCGGGACTAGATACGCAGTATTTT
TRBJ1-2,TRBV25-1,NA,NA,CASRGGQTYGYTF,TGTGCCAGCAGGGGAGGACAAACCTATGGCTACACCTTC
TRBJ2-1,TRBV5-1,NA,NA,CASSPLQGRGFNEQFF,TGCGCCAGCAGCCCGTTACAGGGACGGGGTTTCAATGAGCAGTTCTTC
TRBJ2-7,TRBV7-9,NA,NA,CASSSTGYEQYF,TGTGCCAGCAGCTCAACGGGCTACGAGCAGTACTTC
TRBJ1-5,TRBV19,TRBD1,NA,CASGRDRGNNQPQHF,TGTGCCAGTGGAAGAGACAGGGGGAACAATCAGCCCCAGCATTTT
TRBJ1-5,TRBV14,TRBD1,NA,CASSPDRVNQPQHF,TGTGCCAGCAGCCCCGACAGGGTTAATCAGCCCCAGCATTTT
TRBJ1-3,TRBV5-6,TRBD1,NA,CASSRTGSGNTIYF,TGTGCCAGCAGCCGGACAGGCTCTGGAAACACCATATATTTT
TRBJ2-1,TRBV5-1,TRBD1,NA,CASSLGTGTEQFF,TGCGCCAGCAGCTTGGGGACAGGGACTGAGCAGTTCTTC
TRBJ1-1,TRBV7-2,TRBD1,NA,CASSRDSREAFF,TGTGCCAGCAGCAGGGACAGCCGTGAAGCTTTCTTT
TRBJ2-2,TRBV6-1,TRBD1,NA,CASSEQYRGPTNTGELFF,TGTGCCAGCAGTGAGCAATACAGGGGGCCTACGAACACCGGGGAGCTGTTTTTT
TRBJ2-3,TRBV27,TRBD1,NA,CASSLGQGSGTQYF,TGTGCCAGCAGTTTAGGACAGGGTAGTGGTACGCAGTATTTT
TRBJ1-1,TRBV28,NA,NA,CASNSGWNTEAFF,TGTGCCAGCAATTCAGGGTGGAACACTGAAGCTTTCTTT
TRBJ2-7,TRBV4-1,NA,once,CASSQDAGYEQYF,TGCGCCAGCAGCCAAGATGCCGGGTACGAGCAGTACTTC
TRBJ1-2,TRBV7-9,NA,NA,CASSLALSGANYGYTF,TGTGCCAGCAGCTTAGCTCTGTCGGGAGCTAACTATGGCTACACCTTC
TRBJ2-2,TRBV10-3,NA,NA,CAISESAGTNTGELFF,TGTGCCATCAGTGAGTCGGCAGGAACGAACACCGGGGAGCTGTTTTTT
TRBJ2-6,TRBV27,TRBD1,NA,CASSVDSGQGVSGANVLTF,TGTGCCAGCAGTGTCGACTCGGGACAGGGGGTCTCTGGGGCCAACGTCCTGACTTTC
TRBJ1-1,TRBV5-1,NA,NA,CASSSGGGLNTEAFF,TGCGCCAGCAGCTCTGGGGGGGGGTTGAACACTGAAGCTTTCTTT
TRBJ1-1,TRBV27,NA,NA,CASSRVGQHMNTEAFF,TGTGCCAGCAGCCGTGTGGGACAACACATGAACACTGAAGCTTTCTTT
TRBJ2-1,TRBV9,NA,NA,CASTGLPTGEQFF,TGTGCCAGCACGGGACTGCCAACCGGAGAGCAGTTCTTC
TRBJ2-3,TRBV5-6,NA,NA,CASSLPQRGTDTQYF,TGTGCCAGCAGCTTGCCCCAGCGGGGCACAGATACGCAGTATTTT
TRBJ2-3,TRBV6-5,NA,NA,CASSSRAAGDTQYF,TGTGCCAGCAGCTCTAGGGCGGCGGGAGATACGCAGTATTTT
TRBJ2-2,TRBV4-3,TRBD2,NA,CASSQDLTGGNTGELFF,TGCGCCAGCAGCCAAGATTTGACGGGGGGAAACACCGGGGAGCTGTTTTTT
TRBJ1-1,TRBV19,TRBD1,NA,CASDRGVLGNTEAFF,TGTGCCAGCGACAGGGGGGTACTGGGGAACACTGAAGCTTTCTTT
TRBJ2-1,TRBV7-8,TRBD1,once,CASSLAGFGTGQFF,TGTGCCAGCAGCTTAGCTGGTTTCGGGACAGGGCAGTTCTTC
TRBJ1-2,TRBV5-1,TRBD1,NA,CASSLAADRGYGYTF,TGCGCCAGCAGCTTGGCCGCGGACAGGGGGTATGGCTACACCTTC
TRBJ1-4,TRBV15,TRBD1,NA,CATSRARTGEEKLFF,TGTGCCACCAGCAGGGCCCGGACAGGGGAAGAAAAACTGTTTTTT
TRBJ2-2,TRBV4-1,NA,NA,CASSLLGAGDGELFF,TGCGCCAGCAGCCTCCTGGGGGCAGGGGACGGGGAGCTGTTTTTT
TRBJ1-4,TRBV30,NA,NA,CAGGYRANEKLFF,TGTGCCGGTGGTTACAGGGCAAATGAAAAACTGTTTTTT
TRBJ2-7,TRBV6-6,TRBD1,NA,CASRDSGGWGYEQYF,TGTGCCAGCAGAGATTCAGGGGGCTGGGGGTACGAGCAGTACTTC
TRBJ2-1,TRBV6-1,NA,NA,CASTPGDEQFF,TGTGCCAGCACCCCGGGGGATGAGCAGTTCTTC
TRBJ1-2,TRBV30,NA,few,CAITSGVGYTF,TGTGCCATCACTTCAGGGGTTGGCTACACCTTC